This T cell receptor (beta chain) was retrieved from a study of tumor-infiltrating lymphocytes in primary liver carcinoma. Findings and limits, study-wide: Relative to tumor region pairs, the tumor-adjacent and tumor-blood pairs showed overlap that was lower. Samples, which were bulk and unsorted, did not allow CD4+ and CD8+ repertoires to be compared. A significantly higher top-250-clone fraction was recorded for tumors than for blood (p = 0.039).

Researchers generated TCR beta cDNA from about 530 ng of total RNA, relying on a constant-region primer. Investigators got TCR beta libraries out of three nested multiplex PCR rounds, done with slightly modified ARM-PCR. Two initial PCR rounds of about 10 cycles each paired TRBV1-TRBV30 forward primers with a C-beta reverse primer. TCRdb analysed the multiplex PCR reads with MiXCR anew, one entry per CDR3 protein. The table lists approximately 330,000 distinct CDR3 sequences, less than 75% of them singletons. In regard to this clonotype: What it binds is not known. A junction boundary mismatches the germline segment, possibly from a read error.

Out of unsorted whole blood came the blood RNA, and germline DNA was extracted as well. A sample of around 4 milliliters of peripheral blood was taken before surgery. CDR1 SGHAT and CDR2 FQNNGV come from the germline V gene. The CDR3 sequence is 12 residues long. This receptor was obtained from a man aged 35 to 55 with primary liver carcinoma and hepatitis B virus infection. The chain combines TRBV11-2 with TRBJ1-4; D call uncertain. The sequenced material came from peripheral blood. The CDR3 spells CASSFNGGKLLF. The CDR3 coding sequence is TGTGCCAGCAGCTTCAATGGAGGAAAACTGTTATTT.